Here is one T cell receptor beta chain with its context. The sample comes from a study of blood T cell repertoires in COVID-19. On the study more broadly: COVID-19 samples collected from the United States, Italy and Spain covered acute and convalescent phases.

Study members were between about 18 and 95 years old and lived in 20 to 30 US regions. Assignments of participants to cohorts depended upon their own reported clinical history. Sequenced by immunoSEQ multiplex PCR; TCRdb stores in-frame clones only, minus some. The table has some 380,000 clones, 88% seen once. V lost 4 bases to trimming and J lost 2 bases; unmatched junction nucleotides: 2. The CDR3 totals 14 residues. The V gene's germline CDR1 is SGHNT and CDR2 YYREEE (reference sequence). The chain has TRBV5-4 and TRBJ2-2; TRBD1 matches at 7 bases. Sequencing was carried out using PBMCs or T cells enriched from blood (not recorded which). This receptor was obtained from a woman aged 40 to 50 with acute COVID-19. CDR3 sequence (DNA): TGTGCCAGCAGCCGACAGGGAAACACCGGGGAGCTGTTTTTT. Encoded protein: CASSRQGNTGELFF.